These 5 T cell receptor beta chains were sequenced from one sample in a study of T-cell reconstitution after alpha-beta-depleted transplantation in children (dated by TCRdb to about 2016). The library was prepared using PCR. Reads for this sample came from an Illumina HiSeq 2500. Molecular barcoding was employed in the preparation of TCR libraries, with unique molecular identifiers being used to normalize TCRbeta repertoire quantification. Clones were called with MiXCR by TCRdb after fastp trimmed the public reads at Q25, and only in-frame beta chains were retained. Rows matching on CDR3 protein sequence are summarized as one entry with the most common DNA and genes. For this sample the table gives 750,000 to 950,000 distinct CDR3 sequences, of which about 15% were detected only once. The leading ten clones occupy around 4.5% of the sample. The label giving this sample's treatment or condition can be read as: allogeneic hematopoietic cell transplantation with graft depleted of TCRalphabeta T cells and CD19 B cells.

Source: PBMCs, mostly from graft donor cells, taken 360 days after TCRalphabeta/CD19-depleted stem cell transplant. The source is a male patient younger than 18 who had a stem cell transplant for acute lymphoblastic leukemia, so the T cells may come from the graft donor.

This clonotype was counted a single time. The chain uses TRBV5-6 and TRBJ2-5, with D unresolved. Trimming removed 3 bases from V and 3 bases from J, with 12 bases in between. CDR1 is SGHDT, CDR2 YYEEEE, per germline. The CDR3 loop spans 14 amino acids. CDR3 amino acids: CASSSDWAEETQYF. For the CDR3, the DNA is TGTGCCAGCAGCTCCGACTGGGCCGAAGAGACCCAGTACTTC.

This clonotype was detected only a few times. V and J are TRBV19 and TRBJ1-1; D is perhaps TRBD1 (5 bases). The germline V gene has CDR1 LNHDA and CDR2 SQIVND (reference sequence). The CDR3 has 13 residues. Trimming removed 6 bases from V and 13 bases from J, with 21 bases in between. In DNA, the CDR3 is TGTGCCAGTAGAGCTACAGGAGCCCGAGGGGTTTTCTTT. It encodes CASRATGARGVFF.

This clonotype was counted only a few times. For the CDR3, the DNA is TGTGCCAGCAGCCGCCCGGGACAGGGGGCCACCTACGAGCAGTACTTC. It yields the protein CASSRPGQGATYEQYF. The chain recombines TRBV7-2 with TRBJ2-7; 12 nucleotides agree with TRBD1. V shed 5 bases, J shed 2 bases, and the junction held 7 bases outside the gene matches. The CDR3 length is 16 residues. Germline lookup yields CDR1 SGHTA and CDR2 FQGNSA.

On this clonotype itself: A much larger clone lies one base from this, so it may be a read error. The chain couples TRBV9 to TRBJ2-7; TRBD1 agrees at 8 bases. Looked up from germline, CDR1 is SGDLS and CDR2 is YYNGEE. With V trimmed by 0 bases and J by 2 bases, 4 bases remained unmatched. CDR3 size: 15 residues. CDR3 sequence (DNA): TGTGCCAGCAGCGTAGGGACAGGGTTAACCTACGAGCAGTACTTC. As protein: CASSVGTGLTYEQYF.

V is TRBV5-1 and J is TRBJ2-1; D unclear. Trimming left V 0 bases short and J 7 bases short, with 8 bases between. The V gene's germline CDR1 is SGHRS and CDR2 YFSETQ. The CDR3 length is 13 residues. The CDR3 is CASSLGETNEQFF. For the CDR3, the DNA is TGCGCCAGCAGCTTGGGAGAGACGAATGAGCAGTTCTTC.